This paragraph reports one T cell receptor beta chain. These data belong to a study of blood T cell repertoires in COVID-19. V was pared by 7 bases and J by 13 bases, with 23 bases between. The CDR3 sequence is 14 residues long. Germline CDR1 is MDHEN and CDR2 is SYDVKM. Authors' data handling: Amplification of reference gene primers provided the estimated nucleated cell counts. The table came from immunoSEQ multiplex PCR; TCRdb's copy has only in-frame clones and leaves some out. V and J calls and clone size are those listed in that table; D and trimming were worked out from the DNA. The data hold around 170,000 clones, with around four fifths observed a single time.

The sequencing input was peripheral blood. The chain uses TRBV28 and TRBJ2-1, with D tentatively TRBD2 (7 bases). This sequence originates from a man aged 30 to 45 with active or convalescent COVID-19. Here the CDR3 DNA reads TGTGCCAGCACAGGTCCCGGGGGGCCTGACGTACAGTTCTTC. This sequence encodes CASTGPGGPDVQFF.